The clone carrying this T cell receptor (beta chain) is a singleton in its sample. The antigen is not known. The data belong to a study of T cell responses to AZD1222 COVID-19 vaccine. Study overall: Pooled samples include second doses given at about 4 or 12 weeks.

Trimming shortened V by 4 bases and J by 4 bases, and 16 bases separated the two germline ends. Looked up from germline, CDR1 is MNHNY and CDR2 is SVGAGI (reference sequence). There are 15 residues in the CDR3. Points from the study as a whole: Samples come after the peak T cell response, not at day 14. Only five or six people who got AZD1222 tested seropositive at baseline.

Sequencing used immunoSEQ multiplex PCR; TCRdb keeps in-frame clones, though not all of them. The sample carries about 130,000 clones, roughly 89% recorded once. This clonotype was sampled from an adult in good health. The source was peripheral blood, collected on day 0 of AZD1222 vaccination. This rearrangement joins TRBV6-6 to TRBJ1-1; unclear D gene. The CDR3 here is CASSSPRHVGTEAFF. In DNA, the CDR3 is TGTGCCAGCAGTTCGCCCCGGCACGTGGGCACTGAAGCTTTCTTT.